The clone carrying this TCR beta chain was recorded at least ten times. No antigen is known for it. This CDR3 is 13 amino acids long. Germline V CDR1 and CDR2: DFQATT, SNEGSKA (reference sequence). V was cut by 7 bases and J by 14 bases, with 21 bases left in between. These data are taken from a study of T-cell reconstitution after alpha-beta-depleted transplantation in children. Molecular barcoding with unique molecular identifiers was used for the TCRbeta library. One entry per CDR3 protein results from TCRdb running MiXCR on the PCR reads. The sample shows 240,000 or so distinct CDR3 sequences, around 8% of them seen only once. General study findings and limits: Surviving recipient T cells and thymic progenitors produced the high day-60 TCRbeta diversity seen in some patients. Expanded graft clones, several hundred of them, were reportedly the source of alpha-beta T cells about two months after transplant. T-cell counts and diversity were attributed mostly to newly produced T cells one year after transplant.

This sample comprised PBMCs, mostly from graft donor cells, obtained 180 days after TCRalphabeta/CD19-depleted stem cell transplant. The origin of this receptor is a male patient between 10 and 17 years old who had a stem cell transplant for acute lymphoblastic leukemia, so the T cells may come from the graft donor. The chain uses TRBV20-1 and TRBJ1-6; D is unresolved. CDR3 nucleotides: TGCAGTGTCCCACTAGGAACCAGAGGAACCCTCCACTTT. Amino acid sequence: CSVPLGTRGTLHF.